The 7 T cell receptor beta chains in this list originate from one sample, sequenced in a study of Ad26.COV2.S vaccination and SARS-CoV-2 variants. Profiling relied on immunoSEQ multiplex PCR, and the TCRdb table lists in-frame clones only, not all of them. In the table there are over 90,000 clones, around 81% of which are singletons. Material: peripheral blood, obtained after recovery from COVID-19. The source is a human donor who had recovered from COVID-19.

CDR3 in amino acids: CASSKLAVSMGDTQYF. CDR3 DNA sequence: TGTGCCAGTAGTAAACTAGCGGTCTCGATGGGAGATACGCAGTATTTT. The chain joins TRBV19 to TRBJ2-3; 8 nucleotides match TRBD2. The CDR3 length is 16 residues. CDR1 is LNHDA and CDR2 is SQIVND in the germline V gene (reference sequence). J gave up 5 bases and V 4 bases, and 11 bases lay outside the gene matches.

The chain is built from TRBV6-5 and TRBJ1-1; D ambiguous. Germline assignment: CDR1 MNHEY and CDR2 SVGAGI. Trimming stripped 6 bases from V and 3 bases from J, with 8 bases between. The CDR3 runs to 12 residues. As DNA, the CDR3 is TGTGCCAGCAGGGACGGAGACACTGAAGCTTTCTTT. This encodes CASRDGDTEAFF.

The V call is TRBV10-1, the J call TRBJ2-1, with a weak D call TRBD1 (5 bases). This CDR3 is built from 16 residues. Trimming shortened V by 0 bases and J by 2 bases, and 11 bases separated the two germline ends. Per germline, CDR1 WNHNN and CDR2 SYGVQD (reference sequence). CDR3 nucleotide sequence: TGCGCCAGCAGTGAGTCAGGGGATGGGACCTACAATGAGCAGTTCTTC. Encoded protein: CASSESGDGTYNEQFF.

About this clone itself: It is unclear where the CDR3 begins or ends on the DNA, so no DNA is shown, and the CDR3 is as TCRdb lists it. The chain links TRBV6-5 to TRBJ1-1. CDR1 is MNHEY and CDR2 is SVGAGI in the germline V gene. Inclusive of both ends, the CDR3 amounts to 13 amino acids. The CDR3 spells CASILDSRIEAFF.

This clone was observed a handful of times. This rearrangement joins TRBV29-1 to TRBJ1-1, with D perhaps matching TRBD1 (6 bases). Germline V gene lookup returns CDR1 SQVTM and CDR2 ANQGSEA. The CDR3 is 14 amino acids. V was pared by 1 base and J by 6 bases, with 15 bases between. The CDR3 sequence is CSVEARTGFPEAFF. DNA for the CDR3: TGCAGCGTTGAAGCCCGAACAGGGTTCCCTGAAGCTTTCTTT.

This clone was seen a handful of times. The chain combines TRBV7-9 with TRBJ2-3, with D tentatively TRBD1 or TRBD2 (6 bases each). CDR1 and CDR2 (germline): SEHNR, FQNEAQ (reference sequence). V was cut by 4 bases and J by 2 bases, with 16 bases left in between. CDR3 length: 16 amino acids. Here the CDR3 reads CASSSPGAGPTDTQYF. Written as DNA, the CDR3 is TGTGCCAGCAGCTCCCCGGGGGCGGGTCCCACAGATACGCAGTATTTT.

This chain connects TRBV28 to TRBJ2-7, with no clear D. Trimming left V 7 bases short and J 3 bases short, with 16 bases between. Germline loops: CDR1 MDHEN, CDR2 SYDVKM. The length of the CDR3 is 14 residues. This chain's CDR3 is CASITLGSHYEQYF. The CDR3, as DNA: TGTGCCAGCATCACCCTCGGCAGCCACTACGAGCAGTACTTC.